Listed here is a single TCR beta chain. Original data processing: Amplification from reference gene primers served as the basis for estimated nucleated cell counts. Libraries were prepared by immunoSEQ multiplex PCR; TCRdb keeps only in-frame clonotypes and omits some of them. V and J calls and clone size come straight from that table; D and trimming were deduced from the DNA. The data hold under 300,000 clones, with over 90% observed a single time. V shed 6 bases and J shed 3 bases, with 12 bases lying between them. CDR3 length: 14 amino acids. Germline CDR1 reads MNHEY; CDR2 reads SVGAGI. These data come from a study of blood T cell repertoires in COVID-19. Patients at the Seattle site were enrolled during active infection and followed longitudinally.

The TCR comes from a man aged 30-40 years with COVID-19, enrolled during active disease. J is TRBJ1-5 and V is TRBV6-5; TRBD1 might be the D (5 bases). Sequenced: peripheral blood. The CDR3 DNA reads as TGTGCCAGCAGCGACAGCCTAATCAATCAGCCCCAGCATTTT. Translating gives CASSDSLINQPQHF.